The next 29 T cell receptor beta chains were all read from a single sample in a study of blood T cell repertoires in COVID-19. Only in-frame clones appear in the TCRdb table, and some are missing; sequencing was by immunoSEQ multiplex PCR. Of under 80,000 clones in the sample, over 80% were seen once. The sequenced sample was peripheral blood. These receptors were taken from a woman aged 80 or older with active COVID-19.

The chain is built from TRBV12-1 and TRBJ2-1; the table's D call TRBD2 went unverified against the DNA. TRBV12-1 is listed as a pseudogene. CDR3 size: 16 residues. The CDR3 DNA reads TGTGCCAGCAGCTTTTTAGACTTCCCGGGGGGCAATGAGCAGTTCTTC. Its translation is CASSFLDFPGGNEQFF.

The CDR3 DNA follows: TGTGCCAGCAGCCAAGGAGGACAGATCTCTGGAAACACCATATATTTT. It specifies CASSQGGQISGNTIYF. The chain employs TRBV3-1 (or the pseudogene TRBV3-2) and TRBJ1-3; D is possibly TRBD1 (6 bases). The CDR3 loop spans 16 amino acids. V lost 1 base and J lost 0, with 10 bases in between. Germline loops: CDR1 LGHDT, CDR2 YNNKEL (reference sequence).

The CDR3 is CASSSTGDRSTIYF. In DNA, the CDR3 is TGCGCCAGCAGCTCAACAGGGGATCGCAGCACCATATATTTT. The chain combines TRBV5-1 with TRBJ1-3; 7 bases match TRBD1. The CDR3 is 14 amino acids. Looked up from germline, CDR1 is SGHRS and CDR2 is YFSETQ. V gave up 3 bases and J gave up 9 bases; unmatched junction bases: 9. The full variable domain, with the rest looked up from reference TRBV5-1 and TRBJ1-3, is KAGVTQTPRYLIKTRGQQVTLSCSPISGHRSVSWYQQTPGQGLQFLFEYFSETQRNKGNFPGRFSGRQFSNSRSEMNVSTLELGDSALYLCASSSTGDRSTIYFGEGSWLTVV.

The chain joins TRBV6-6 to TRBJ1-2; maybe TRBD1 (6 bases). The CDR3 runs to 14 residues. CDR1 MNHNY and CDR2 SVGAGI come from the germline V gene (reference sequence). Trimming cost V 11 bases and J 0 bases, with 16 bases left between them. The CDR3 loop reads CAVSPGTTNYGYTF. CDR3 in DNA: TGTGCCGTTAGTCCCGGGACAACTAACTATGGCTACACCTTC.

The V call is TRBV19, the J call TRBJ1-5, with D perhaps matching TRBD1 (5 bases). The germline gives CDR1 LNHDA, CDR2 SQIVND (reference sequence). This CDR3 region has 16 residues. V lost 2 bases and J lost 0, with 11 bases in between. The CDR3 DNA sequence: TGTGCCAGTAGTATATACGCGGGGGTTAGCAATCAGCCCCAGCATTTT. Translated: CASSIYAGVSNQPQHF. The variable domain in full, with the rest retrieved from reference TRBV19 and TRBJ1-5, is DGGITQSPKYLFRKEGQNVTLSCEQNLNHDAMYWYRQDPGQGLRLIYYSQIVNDFQKGDIAEGYSVSREKKESFPLTVTSAQKNPTAFYLCASSIYAGVSNQPQHFGDGTRLSIL.

The rearrangement joins TRBV28 to TRBJ1-1; D gene ambiguous. Germline CDR1 MDHEN, CDR2 SYDVKM. V lost 6 bases, J lost 7 bases, and 12 bases lay in between. This CDR3 has 12 amino acids. CDR3 bases: TGTGCCAGCAGCATAGGAGAGATTGAAGCTTTCTTT. This gives the protein CASSIGEIEAFF. Full variable domain (missing parts from reference TRBV28 and TRBJ1-1): DVKVTQSSRYLVKRTGEKVFLECVQDMDHENMFWYRQDPGLGLRLIYFSYDVKMKEKGDIPEGYSVSREKKERFSLILESASTNQTSMYLCASSIGEIEAFFGQGTRLTVV.

This clone is a singleton in its sample. V gene TRBV5-5 combines with J gene TRBJ2-3, with D perhaps matching TRBD2 (6 bases). V lost 4 bases, J lost 2 bases, and 14 bases lay in between. The CDR3 loop spans 15 amino acids. CDR1 is SGHKS, CDR2 YYEKEE, per germline (reference sequence). This chain's CDR3 is CASSPQGLSTDTQYF. CDR3 DNA sequence: TGTGCCAGCAGCCCCCAAGGACTATCCACAGATACGCAGTATTTT.

This rearrangement joins TRBV3-1 (or the pseudogene TRBV3-2) to TRBJ2-7; 8 bases fit TRBD2. The CDR3 spans 13 residues. With V trimmed by 4 bases and J by 5 bases, 4 bases remained unmatched. From germline, CDR1 is LGHDT and CDR2 YNNKEL (reference sequence). DNA of the CDR3: TGTGCCAGCAGCCGGACTAGCTCTAACGAGCAGTACTTC. Residues: CASSRTSSNEQYF.

The chain has TRBV28 and TRBJ2-7; TRBD2 agrees at 7 bases. The CDR3 is 14 residues long. The V segment lost 7 bases and the J segment 5 bases; nucleotides outside the gene matches: 11. The germline V gene has CDR1 MDHEN and CDR2 SYDVKM. CDR3 coding DNA: TGTGCCAGCAAATTGGGCGGGAGTATCGACGAGCAGTACTTC. It specifies CASKLGGSIDEQYF.

V is TRBV10-3 and J is TRBJ2-7, with D possibly TRBD2 on 7 matching bases. V lost 6 bases and J 9 bases, leaving 18 bases between the germline ends. CDR1 is ENHRY, CDR2 SYGVKD, per germline. The length of the CDR3 is 13 residues. CDR3 residues: CAIRGGGQGPQYF. The CDR3 DNA follows: TGTGCCATCAGGGGAGGGGGGCAGGGCCCGCAGTACTTC.

The genes are TRBV5-1 and TRBJ1-1, with 11 bases matching TRBD1. V shed 6 bases and J 2 bases; nucleotides not matched to a gene: 3. The CDR3 extends over 14 amino acids. Germline V gene lookup returns CDR1 SGHRS and CDR2 YFSETQ. The CDR3 nucleotides read TGCGCCAGCACGGGACAGGGGGGTAACACTGAAGCTTTCTTT. Its translation is CASTGQGGNTEAFF.

The chain is built from TRBV3-1 (or the pseudogene TRBV3-2) and TRBJ2-6; D gene ambiguous. The CDR3 extends over 15 amino acids. V lost 1 base and J 1 base, leaving 5 bases between the germline ends. CDR1 and CDR2 from the germline V gene are LGHDT and YNNKEL (reference sequence). The CDR3 DNA reads as TGTGCCAGCAGCCAAGTAGTATCTGGGGCCAACGTCCTGACTTTC. The encoded protein is CASSQVVSGANVLTF.

The V gene is TRBV7-2, the J gene TRBJ2-5, with TRBD2 as a possible D gene (7 bases). CDR3 length: 15 amino acids. V lost 1 base and J lost 4, with 13 bases in between. Germline V lookup: CDR1 SGHTA, CDR2 FQGNSA. The CDR3 DNA reads as TGTGCCAGCAGCTTAGTTGGGGGGGCGGGAGAGACCCAGTACTTC. Translated: CASSLVGGAGETQYF.

The rearrangement links TRBV3-1 (or the pseudogene TRBV3-2) to TRBJ2-7, with D unclear. Germline assignment: CDR1 LGHDT and CDR2 YNNKEL (reference sequence). This CDR3 region has 12 residues. The ends were cut back, 2 bases at V and 6 bases at J, with 8 bases in the middle. CDR3 DNA sequence: TGTGCCAGCAGCCAATACGGTGCCGAGCAGTACTTC. Residues: CASSQYGAEQYF.

The chain is built from TRBV7-2 and TRBJ2-1, with a possible D match to TRBD1 (8 bases). Trimming took 4 bases from V and 11 from J, leaving 15 bases between them. This CDR3 is 13 amino acids long. Germline loops: CDR1 SGHTA, CDR2 FQGNSA. CDR3 sequence reads: CASSYDRGGQQFF. CDR3 DNA sequence: TGTGCCAGCAGCTACGACAGGGGAGGGCAGCAGTTCTTC.

Worth noting for this clone: This same CDR3 is encoded by further DNA sequences in the sample. This sequence joins TRBV6-5 and TRBJ2-1, with a tentative D call TRBD2 (6 bases). CDR1 and CDR2 (germline): MNHEY, SVGAGI. Deletions cut 6 bases from V and 4 bases from J, with 10 bases between. This CDR3 is built from 13 residues. CDR3 residues: CASSRGTYNEQFF. DNA for the CDR3: TGTGCCAGCAGCCGTGGGACTTACAATGAGCAGTTCTTC.

The gene calls are TRBV5-4 and TRBJ2-1, with 11 nucleotides matching TRBD1. The CDR3 spans 15 residues. The germline V gene encodes CDR1 SGHNT and CDR2 YYREEE (reference sequence). V was clipped by 4 bases and J by 3 bases; unmatched bases: 3. This CDR3 reads CASSVGTGGYNEQFF. For the CDR3, the DNA is TGTGCCAGCAGCGTCGGGACAGGGGGCTACAATGAGCAGTTCTTC.

The chain uses TRBV7-9 and TRBJ2-7; 11 bases agree with TRBD1. The V and J ends lost 0 bases and 6 bases, in that order; junction bases with no gene match: 7. CDR3 length: 16 amino acids. Germline CDR1 reads SEHNR; CDR2 reads FQNEAQ (reference sequence). As DNA, the CDR3 is TGTGCCAGCAGCTTAGCGGTTGGGACAGGGGGGTCCGAGCAGTACTTC. Translation: CASSLAVGTGGSEQYF.

V gene TRBV4-3 combines with J gene TRBJ2-3; D is unclear. Germline V lookup: CDR1 LGHNA, CDR2 YSLEER. The germline V and J ends were trimmed by 4 bases and 1 base, with 15 bases remaining between them. This CDR3 region has 16 residues. The CDR3 sequence is CASSLRVTLGTDTQYF. CDR3 bases: TGCGCCAGCAGCCTCCGAGTCACCCTTGGCACAGATACGCAGTATTTT.

The chain links TRBV20-1 to TRBJ2-7, with a possible D match to TRBD1 (6 bases). There are 11 residues in the CDR3. Trimming cost V 8 bases and J 2 bases, with 10 bases left between them. Per the germline V gene, CDR1 is DFQATT and CDR2 is SNEGSKA (reference sequence). The CDR3: CSPEGAYEQYF. CDR3 coding DNA: TGCAGTCCCGAGGGGGCCTACGAGCAGTACTTC.

The chain has TRBV28 and TRBJ2-1; D is unclear. Per the germline V gene, CDR1 is MDHEN and CDR2 is SYDVKM. The CDR3 has 14 residues. Deletions cut 3 bases from V and 0 bases from J, with 6 bases between. Here the CDR3 DNA reads TGTGCCAGCAGTTTCCCGAGCTCCTACAATGAGCAGTTCTTC. It specifies CASSFPSSYNEQFF. The variable domain in full, with the rest retrieved from reference TRBV28 and TRBJ2-1, is DVKVTQSSRYLVKRTGEKVFLECVQDMDHENMFWYRQDPGLGLRLIYFSYDVKMKEKGDIPEGYSVSREKKERFSLILESASTNQTSMYLCASSFPSSYNEQFFGPGTRLTVL.

The V gene is TRBV18, the J gene TRBJ2-2, with TRBD1 identical over 9 bases. Germline CDR1 and CDR2: KGHSH and LQKENI. V shed 6 bases, J shed 6 bases, and the junction held 11 bases outside the gene matches. The CDR3 is made up of 16 amino acids. CDR3: CASSQQGQGAAGELFF. CDR3 nucleotides: TGTGCCAGCTCCCAACAGGGACAGGGTGCTGCCGGGGAGCTGTTTTTT.

A few counts support this clone. This chain uses TRBV6-5 with TRBJ2-7; D is possibly TRBD1 (8 bases). This CDR3 has 13 residues. Deletions cut 6 bases from V and 3 bases from J, with 12 bases between. The V gene's germline CDR1 is MNHEY and CDR2 SVGAGI. The CDR3 spells CASRTGGGYEQYF. The CDR3 DNA reads as TGTGCCAGCAGAACAGGGGGGGGCTACGAGCAGTACTTC.

The rearrangement uses TRBV5-1 and TRBJ2-7; D possibly corresponds to TRBD1 (7 bases). CDR3 length: 13 residues. Germline CDR1 reads SGHRS; CDR2 reads YFSETQ. V was trimmed by 4 bases and J by 12 bases, leaving 20 bases between them. The CDR3 bases are TGCGCCAGCAGCGCGACTTCCCAGGGGGGACCGTACTTC. This translates into CASSATSQGGPYF.

The chain recombines TRBV19 with TRBJ2-3; the D is unclear. Per the germline V gene, CDR1 is LNHDA and CDR2 is SQIVND (reference sequence). Trimming removed 5 bases at V and 4 bases at J, with 10 bases between. This CDR3 region has 13 residues. The CDR3 loop is CASSHRRADTQYF. The CDR3 region has the DNA TGTGCCAGTAGTCACCGACGGGCAGATACGCAGTATTTT.

The rearrangement uses TRBV5-4 and TRBJ2-2; 7 nucleotides match TRBD1. The CDR3 runs 15 residues. V was clipped by 5 bases and J by 4 bases; unmatched bases: 8. From germline, CDR1 is SGHNT and CDR2 YYREEE (reference sequence). This chain's CDR3 is CASSSGTDPTGELFF. CDR3 coding DNA: TGTGCCAGCAGTTCCGGGACAGACCCCACCGGGGAGCTGTTTTTT.

The chain joins TRBV27 to TRBJ2-7, with 8 bases lining up with TRBD1. Germline CDR1 MNHEY, CDR2 SMNVEV (reference sequence). After removal of 2 bases from V and 0 bases from J, the junction contained 6 bases not matched to a gene. CDR3 size: 16 residues. CDR3 in DNA: TGTGCCAGCAGTTTAGGGACAGGCCTAAGCTCCTACGAGCAGTACTTC. Translating gives CASSLGTGLSSYEQYF.

This sequence joins TRBV7-9 and TRBJ2-1; TRBD2 agrees at 9 bases. CDR1 is SEHNR, CDR2 FQNEAQ, per germline (reference sequence). CDR3 length equals 15 residues. The V and J ends lost 3 bases and 7 bases, in that order; junction bases with no gene match: 7. The CDR3 region is CASSFPSGTRNEQFF. The CDR3 nucleotides are TGTGCCAGCAGCTTTCCTAGCGGGACCAGGAATGAGCAGTTCTTC.

The chain has TRBV18 and TRBJ1-1; the D gene is possibly TRBD1 (5 bases). CDR3 size: 15 residues. The V gene lost 5 bases and the J gene lost 3 bases, with 16 bases spanning the gap. The germline V gene has CDR1 KGHSH and CDR2 LQKENI. The CDR3 region is CASSFLTGGDTEAFF. In nucleotides, the CDR3 is TGTGCCAGCTCATTCCTGACGGGGGGGGACACTGAAGCTTTCTTT.